This TCR beta chain came from a study of OX40 agonist ivuxolimab in advanced cancers. Looking at the study overall: Dose-escalation patients had hepatocellular carcinoma, melanoma, renal cell or head and neck cancer. Overall study results and limits: Clonal expansion by week 6 occurred in CD4+ and CD8+ blood T cells (at 0.1 to 3.0 mg/kg). Expanded clones tended on average to be more numerous among CD8+ T cells than CD4+.

Remarks on this clone: Antigen unknown.

The CDR3 extends over 14 amino acids. V dropped 1 base and J dropped 5 bases, with 12 bases sitting between them. Germline values: CDR1 PRHDT, CDR2 FYEKMQ (reference sequence). Libraries were prepared by immunoSEQ multiplex PCR; TCRdb keeps only in-frame clonotypes and omits some of them. Among about 52,000 clones, approximately 86% were seen once, and the ten largest hold 11% to 15%. The source is an adult with an advanced solid tumor such as melanoma, head and neck, liver or kidney cancer. The specimen was CD4+ or CD8+ T cells sorted from blood, collected in a trial of the OX40 agonist ivuxolimab. The chain combines TRBV13 with TRBJ2-7; a possible D gene is TRBD2 (6 bases). Here the CDR3 DNA reads TGTGCCAGCAGCTTAGAATCGGGGAGGCACGAGCAGTACTTC. Protein sequence: CASSLESGRHEQYF.